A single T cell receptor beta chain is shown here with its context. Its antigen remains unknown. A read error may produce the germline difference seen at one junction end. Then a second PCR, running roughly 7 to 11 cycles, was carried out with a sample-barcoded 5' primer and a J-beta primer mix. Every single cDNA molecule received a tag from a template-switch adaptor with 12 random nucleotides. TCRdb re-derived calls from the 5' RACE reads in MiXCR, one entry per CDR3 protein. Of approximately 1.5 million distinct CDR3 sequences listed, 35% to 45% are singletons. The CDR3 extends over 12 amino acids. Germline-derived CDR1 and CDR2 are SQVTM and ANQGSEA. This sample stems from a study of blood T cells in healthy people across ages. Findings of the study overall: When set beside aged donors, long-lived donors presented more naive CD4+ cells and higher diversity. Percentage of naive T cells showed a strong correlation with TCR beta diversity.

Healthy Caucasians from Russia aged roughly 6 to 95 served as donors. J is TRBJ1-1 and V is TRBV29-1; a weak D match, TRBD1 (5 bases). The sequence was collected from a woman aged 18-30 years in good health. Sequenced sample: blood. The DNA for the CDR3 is TGTAGCGTTGAAGATCTCGGGGGAGCGGCTTTCTTT. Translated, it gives CSVEDLGGAAFF.